The 6 T cell receptor beta chains below were found in one sample sequenced in a study of blood T cell repertoires in COVID-19. The protocol was immunoSEQ multiplex PCR, while the TCRdb copy is restricted to in-frame clones and leaves out a portion. This table holds around 170,000 clones, roughly four fifths found once. Sequencing was carried out using peripheral blood. The receptors were sampled from a man aged 30 to 39 with active or convalescent COVID-19.

The rearrangement links TRBV6-6 to TRBJ2-7, with 7 bases that match TRBD2. This CDR3 spans 14 amino acids. In germline, CDR1 is MNHNY, CDR2 SVGAGI (reference sequence). V shed 0 bases and J 8 bases; nucleotides not matched to a gene: 7. CDR3 loop: CASSYSRTSDKQYV. The CDR3 DNA follows: TGTGCCAGCAGTTACTCGAGGACTAGTGATAAGCAGTACGTC.

A single count supports this clone. The V call is TRBV6-5, the J call TRBJ1-3; TRBD1 aligns across 11 bases. The CDR3 consists of 13 residues. V shed 4 bases, J shed 9 bases, and the junction held 2 bases outside the gene matches. Per the germline V gene, CDR1 is MNHEY and CDR2 is SVGAGI. The CDR3 is CASSSGTGGTIYF. The CDR3 DNA sequence: TGTGCCAGCAGTTCTGGGACAGGGGGCACCATATATTTT.

The rearrangement joins TRBV7-9 to TRBJ2-7, with D possibly matching TRBD1 (6 bases). Deletions cut 4 bases from V and 5 bases from J, with 9 bases between. This CDR3 comprises 12 residues. Looked up from germline, CDR1 is SEHNR and CDR2 is FQNEAQ (reference sequence). DNA of the CDR3: TGTGCCAGCAGCTCACAGGGAAACGAGCAGTACGTC. Translation gives CASSSQGNEQYV.

The J gene is TRBJ2-2, the V gene TRBV7-9; 11 positions match TRBD1. V lost 1 base, J lost 7 bases, and 2 bases stayed unmatched. The CDR3 has 15 amino acids. Germline V gives CDR1 SEHNR, CDR2 FQNEAQ (reference sequence). The CDR3 spells CASSLGTGGHGELFF. CDR3 in DNA: TGTGCCAGCAGCTTAGGGACAGGGGGCCACGGGGAGCTGTTTTTT.

The chain uses TRBV18 and TRBJ2-7; TRBD2 is a possible D gene (5 bases). Trimming left V 3 bases short and J 5 bases short, with 17 bases between. The CDR3 extends over 15 amino acids. Germline CDR1 and CDR2: KGHSH and LQKENI. The CDR3 nucleotides are TGTGCCAGCTCACCCCGAGCAGGAGTTAGCGACGAGCAGTACTTC. The encoded protein is CASSPRAGVSDEQYF.

The chain joins TRBV6-5 to TRBJ2-2; D unclear. V lost 11 bases to trimming and J lost 4 bases, with 11 bases between them. This CDR3 spans 12 amino acids. The germline CDR1 and CDR2 sequences are MNHEY and SVGAGI. CDR3 DNA: TGTGCCGCCTGGCCGGGCACCGGGGAGCTGTTTTTT. The encoded protein is CAAWPGTGELFF.